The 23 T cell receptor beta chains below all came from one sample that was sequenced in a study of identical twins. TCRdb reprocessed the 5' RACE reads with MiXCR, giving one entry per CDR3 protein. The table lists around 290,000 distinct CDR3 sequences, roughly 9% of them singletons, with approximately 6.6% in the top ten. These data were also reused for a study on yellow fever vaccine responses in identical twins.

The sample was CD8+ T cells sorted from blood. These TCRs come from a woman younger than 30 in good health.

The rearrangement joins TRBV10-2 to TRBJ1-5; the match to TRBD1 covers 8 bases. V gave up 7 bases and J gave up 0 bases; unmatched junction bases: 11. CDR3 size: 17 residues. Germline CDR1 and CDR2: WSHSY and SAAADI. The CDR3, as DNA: TGCGCCAGCAACCCGGGACAGGTCGTCTATAGCAATCAGCCCCAGCATTTT. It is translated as CASNPGQVVYSNQPQHF.

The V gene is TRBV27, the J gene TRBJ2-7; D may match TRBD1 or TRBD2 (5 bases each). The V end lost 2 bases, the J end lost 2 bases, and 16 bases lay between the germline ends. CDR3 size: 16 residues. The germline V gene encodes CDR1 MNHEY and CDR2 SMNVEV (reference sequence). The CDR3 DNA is TGTGCCAGCAGTTTACGGAGCCGGGACCAACCCTACGAGCAGTACTTC. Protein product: CASSLRSRDQPYEQYF.

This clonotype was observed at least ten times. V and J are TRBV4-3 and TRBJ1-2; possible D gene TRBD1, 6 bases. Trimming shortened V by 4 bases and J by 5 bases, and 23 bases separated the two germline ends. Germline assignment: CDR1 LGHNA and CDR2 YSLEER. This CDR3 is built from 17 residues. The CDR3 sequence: CASSLSRTSGAQYGYTF. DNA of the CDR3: TGCGCCAGCAGCCTTTCTCGCACCTCGGGGGCGCAATATGGCTACACCTTC.

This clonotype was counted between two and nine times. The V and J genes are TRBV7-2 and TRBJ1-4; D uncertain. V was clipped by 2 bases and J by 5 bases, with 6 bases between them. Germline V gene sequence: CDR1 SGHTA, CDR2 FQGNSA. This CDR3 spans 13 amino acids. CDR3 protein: CASSLIVNEKLFF. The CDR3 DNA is TGTGCCAGCAGCTTAATAGTGAATGAAAAACTGTTTTTT.

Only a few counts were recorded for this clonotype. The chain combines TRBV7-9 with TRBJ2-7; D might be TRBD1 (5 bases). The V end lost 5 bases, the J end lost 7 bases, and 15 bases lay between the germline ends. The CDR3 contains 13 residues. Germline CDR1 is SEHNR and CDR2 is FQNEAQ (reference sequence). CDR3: CASSPEAAGEQYF. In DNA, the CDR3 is TGTGCCAGCAGCCCCGAGGCGGCAGGGGAGCAGTACTTC.

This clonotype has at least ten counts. Here the CDR3 reads CSASEGSGYTF. CDR3 DNA: TGCAGTGCTAGTGAAGGGTCTGGCTACACCTTC. V usage is TRBV20-1 and J usage is TRBJ1-2; D unclear. Germline V lookup: CDR1 DFQATT, CDR2 SNEGSKA (reference sequence). The CDR3 totals 11 residues. V dropped 3 bases and J dropped 7 bases, with 9 bases sitting between them.

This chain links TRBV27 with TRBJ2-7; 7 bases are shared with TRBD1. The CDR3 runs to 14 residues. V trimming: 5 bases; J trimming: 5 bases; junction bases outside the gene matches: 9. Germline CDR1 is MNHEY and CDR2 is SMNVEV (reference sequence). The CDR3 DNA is TGTGCCAGCAGTCCAGACAGGGATCGGAACGAGCAGTACTTC. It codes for CASSPDRDRNEQYF.

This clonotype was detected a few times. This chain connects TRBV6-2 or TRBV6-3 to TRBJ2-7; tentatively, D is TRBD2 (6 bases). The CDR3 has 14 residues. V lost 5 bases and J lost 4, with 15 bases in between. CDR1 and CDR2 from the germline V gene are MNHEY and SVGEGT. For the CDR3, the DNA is TGTGCCAGCAGTATCCCGGGACTGATTTACGAGCAGTACTTC. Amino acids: CASSIPGLIYEQYF.

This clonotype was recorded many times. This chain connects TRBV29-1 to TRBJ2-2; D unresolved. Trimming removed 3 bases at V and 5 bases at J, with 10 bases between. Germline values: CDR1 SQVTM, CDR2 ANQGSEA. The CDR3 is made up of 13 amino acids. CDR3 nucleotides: TGCAGCGTTGATGAGAGTGGGACCGGGGAGCTGTTTTTT. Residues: CSVDESGTGELFF.

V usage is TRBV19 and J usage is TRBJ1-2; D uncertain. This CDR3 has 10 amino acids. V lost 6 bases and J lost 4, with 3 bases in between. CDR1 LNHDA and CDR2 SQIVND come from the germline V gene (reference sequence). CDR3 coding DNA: TGTGCCAGTAGAAGCTATGGCTACACCTTC. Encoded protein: CASRSYGYTF.

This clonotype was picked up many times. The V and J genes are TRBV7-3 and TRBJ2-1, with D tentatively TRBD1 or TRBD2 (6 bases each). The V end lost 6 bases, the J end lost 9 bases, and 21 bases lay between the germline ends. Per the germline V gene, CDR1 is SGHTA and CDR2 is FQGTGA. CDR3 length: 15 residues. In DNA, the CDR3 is TGTGCCAGCAGTGAGTGGGGGGCCGATTCCACTGAGCAGTTCTTC. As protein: CASSEWGADSTEQFF.

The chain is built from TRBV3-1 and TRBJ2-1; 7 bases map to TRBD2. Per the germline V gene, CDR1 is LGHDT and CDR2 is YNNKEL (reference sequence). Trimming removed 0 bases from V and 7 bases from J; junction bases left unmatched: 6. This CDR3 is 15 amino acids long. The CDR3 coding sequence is TGTGCCAGCAGCCAAGAGGCGGGAGTAGAGAATGAGCAGTTCTTC. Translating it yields CASSQEAGVENEQFF.

This chain's CDR3 is CASSLSQAYNEQFF. CDR3 bases: TGTGCCAGCAGCTTGAGTCAGGCCTACAATGAGCAGTTCTTC. The rearrangement uses TRBV5-8 and TRBJ2-1; no definite D call. The CDR3 covers 14 residues. Per the germline V gene, CDR1 is SGHTS and CDR2 is YDEGEE. With 1 base removed from V and 2 bases from J, the gap between germline ends came to 7 bases. Using reference TRBV5-8 and TRBJ2-1 for the parts outside the CDR3, the full variable domain is EAGVTQSPTHLIKTRGQQATLRCSPISGHTSVYWYQQALGLGLQFLLWYDEGEERNRGNFPPRFSGRQFPNYSSELNVNALELEDSALYLCASSLSQAYNEQFFGPGTRLTVL.

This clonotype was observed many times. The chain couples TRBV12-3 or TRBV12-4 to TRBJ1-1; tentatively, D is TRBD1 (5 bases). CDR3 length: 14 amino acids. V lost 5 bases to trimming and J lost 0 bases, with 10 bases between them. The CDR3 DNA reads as TGTGCCAGCAGTGCCCCGGGGCTGAACACTGAAGCTTTCTTT. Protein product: CASSAPGLNTEAFF.

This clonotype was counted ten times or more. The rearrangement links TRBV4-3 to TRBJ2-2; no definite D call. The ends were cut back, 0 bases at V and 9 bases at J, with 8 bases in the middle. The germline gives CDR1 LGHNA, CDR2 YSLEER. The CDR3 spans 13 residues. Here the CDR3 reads CASSQEKGWELFF. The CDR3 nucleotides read TGCGCCAGCAGCCAAGAGAAAGGTTGGGAGCTGTTTTTT.

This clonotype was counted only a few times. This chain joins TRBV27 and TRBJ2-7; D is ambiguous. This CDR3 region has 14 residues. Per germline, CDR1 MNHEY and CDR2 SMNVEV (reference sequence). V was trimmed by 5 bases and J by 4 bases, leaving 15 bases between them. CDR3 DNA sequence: TGTGCCAGCAGTGGGCAAGACCAACTTTACGAGCAGTACTTC. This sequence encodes CASSGQDQLYEQYF.

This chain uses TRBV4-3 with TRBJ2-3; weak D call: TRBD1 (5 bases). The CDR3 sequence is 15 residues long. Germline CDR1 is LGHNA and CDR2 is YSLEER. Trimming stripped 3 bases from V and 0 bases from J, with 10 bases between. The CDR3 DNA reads TGCGCCAGCAGCCATTCAGGGCCTAGCACAGATACGCAGTATTTT. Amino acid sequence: CASSHSGPSTDTQYF.

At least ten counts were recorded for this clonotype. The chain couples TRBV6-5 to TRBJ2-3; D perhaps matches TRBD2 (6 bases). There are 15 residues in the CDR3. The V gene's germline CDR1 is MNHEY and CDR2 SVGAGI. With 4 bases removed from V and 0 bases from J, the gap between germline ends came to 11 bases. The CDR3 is CASSSGDVSTDTQYF. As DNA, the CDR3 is TGTGCCAGCAGTTCGGGGGACGTTAGCACAGATACGCAGTATTTT.

CDR3 coding DNA: TGCAGCGTTGTTCGGGGCGCGAACACCGGGGAGCTGTTTTTT. Encoded protein: CSVVRGANTGELFF. The chain links TRBV29-1 to TRBJ2-2; possibly TRBD1 or TRBD2 for D (5 bases each). The V end was cut by 4 bases, the J end by 0 bases, with 9 bases between. The CDR3 runs 14 residues. CDR1 SQVTM and CDR2 ANQGSEA come from the germline V gene.

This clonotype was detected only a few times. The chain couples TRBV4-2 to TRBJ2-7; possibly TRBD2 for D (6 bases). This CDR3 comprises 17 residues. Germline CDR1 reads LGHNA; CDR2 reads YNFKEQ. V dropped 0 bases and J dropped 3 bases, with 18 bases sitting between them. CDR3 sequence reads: CASSQDPPGGALYEQYF. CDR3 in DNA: TGTGCCAGCAGCCAAGACCCCCCGGGCGGGGCCCTCTACGAGCAGTACTTC.

The CDR3 sequence: CAIKEAGVSYNEQFF. CDR3 nucleotide sequence: TGTGCCATCAAAGAGGCGGGGGTCTCCTACAATGAGCAGTTCTTC. The gene calls are TRBV10-3 and TRBJ2-1; 7 nucleotides agree with TRBD2. Germline CDR1 is ENHRY and CDR2 is SYGVKD. This CDR3 comprises 15 residues. Trimming cost V 7 bases and J 0 bases; bases outside gene matches: 6.

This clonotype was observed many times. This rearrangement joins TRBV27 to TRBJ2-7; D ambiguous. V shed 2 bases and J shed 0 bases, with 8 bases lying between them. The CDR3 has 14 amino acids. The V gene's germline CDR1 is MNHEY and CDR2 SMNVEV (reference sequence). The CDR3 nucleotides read TGTGCCAGCAGTTTAGTGGCGGTCTCCTACGAGCAGTACTTC. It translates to CASSLVAVSYEQYF.

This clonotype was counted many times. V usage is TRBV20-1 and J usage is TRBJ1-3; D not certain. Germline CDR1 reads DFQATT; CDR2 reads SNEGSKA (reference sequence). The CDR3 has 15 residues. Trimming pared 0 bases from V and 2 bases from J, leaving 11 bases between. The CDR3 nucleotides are TGCAGTGCTAGAGATGGGCTTGGGCCTGGAAACACCATATATTTT. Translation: CSARDGLGPGNTIYF.